This TCR beta chain was sequenced in a study of CD8 T cells in ankylosing spondylitis. Study results and caveats: Reports say disease-linked clones showed up significantly more in matched ankylosing spondylitis synovial fluid. Earlier authors reported some of these motif variants in reactive arthritis synovial fluid and blood.

Using its own MiXCR run on the 5' RACE reads, TCRdb lists one record per CDR3 protein. This table holds 150,000 to 200,000 distinct CDR3 sequences, 18% found once. The junction had 4 bases not matched to a gene; V was cut back by 3 bases and J by 4 bases. Germline assignment: CDR1 MDHEN and CDR2 SYDVKM. The length of the CDR3 is 15 residues. Regarding this clonotype: The antigen is unknown.

V is TRBV28 and J is TRBJ2-1; 9 bases agree with TRBD1. The receptor was isolated from a male donor with ankylosing spondylitis or in good health (not recorded which). The sample taken for sequencing was blood, either unsorted or a sorted T cell fraction (not recorded which). The CDR3 DNA sequence: TGTGCCAGCAGTTTCGGGGACAGGGAATACAATGAGCAGTTCTTC. Translation gives CASSFGDREYNEQFF.